These 17 T cell receptor beta chains were sequenced from one sample in a study of cytomegalovirus exposure and HLA in healthy donors. 13 Jbeta primers and 60 Vbeta primers were used for the PCR. Produced via immunoSEQ multiplex PCR; TCRdb's table is partial and in-frame only. This sample has roughly 180,000 clones, with more than 70% found just once. Sequenced sample: PBMCs. These TCRs come from a man aged 30-40 years in good health and CMV-seronegative.

This chain joins TRBV7-2 and TRBJ2-5; 9 bases align to TRBD1. Germline V gene data show CDR1 as SGHTA and CDR2 as FQGNSA. The trim removed 3 bases at V and 5 bases at J, leaving 4 bases unmatched. The CDR3 sequence is 14 residues long. The CDR3 protein is CASSFRTGVETQYF. The CDR3 DNA reads as TGTGCCAGCAGCTTCAGGACAGGGGTCGAGACCCAGTACTTC.

V is TRBV7-9 and J is TRBJ1-2, with TRBD1 matching over 8 bases. Germline V lookup: CDR1 SEHNR, CDR2 FQNEAQ (reference sequence). This CDR3 comprises 15 residues. The ends lost 1 base at V and 4 bases at J; junction bases unmatched: 5. CDR3 bases: TGTGCCAGCAGCTTAGGGACAGGGAGGGGCTATGGCTACACCTTC. Translation: CASSLGTGRGYGYTF.

This clone was counted a single time. V is TRBV6-6 and J is TRBJ2-5, with unresolved D. Trimming stripped 5 bases from V and 1 base from J, with 11 bases between. Germline V gene lookup returns CDR1 MNHNY and CDR2 SVGAGI (reference sequence). The CDR3 is 14 amino acids. This CDR3 reads CASSPQRRQETQYF. The CDR3 region has the DNA TGTGCCAGCAGTCCCCAGCGCCGCCAAGAGACCCAGTACTTC.

Written as DNA, the CDR3 is TGTGCCAGCAGTGAGACAGGCCCGAGCACTGAAGCTTTCTTT. This sequence encodes CASSETGPSTEAFF. The chain is built from TRBV2 and TRBJ1-1; weak D call: TRBD1 (6 bases). Germline-derived CDR1 and CDR2 are SNHLY and FYNNEI. This CDR3 is 14 amino acids long. Trimming took 3 bases from V and 4 from J, leaving 12 bases between them.

The chain joins TRBV7-6 to TRBJ2-7; TRBD2 is a possible D gene (5 bases). The V gene's germline CDR1 is SGHVS and CDR2 FNYEAQ. The germline V and J ends were trimmed by 2 bases and 0 bases, with 14 bases remaining between them. This CDR3 region has 16 residues. The CDR3 loop is CASSLMPDGISYEQYF. CDR3 nucleotides: TGTGCCAGCAGCTTAATGCCGGACGGGATCTCCTACGAGCAGTACTTC. The full variable domain, rest sourced from reference TRBV7-6 and TRBJ2-7, is GAGVSQSPRYKVTKRGQDVALRCDPISGHVSLYWYRQALGQGPEFLTYFNYEAQQDKSGLPNDRFSAERPEGSISTLTIQRTEQRDSAMYRCASSLMPDGISYEQYFGPGTRLTVT.

For this clone: Other DNA sequences in this specimen translate into the identical CDR3. The gene calls are TRBV5-1 and TRBJ2-1, with 7 bases lining up with TRBD1. With 2 bases clipped from V and 0 bases from J, the junction kept 2 bases outside the gene matches. The CDR3 consists of 15 residues. Per the germline V gene, CDR1 is SGHRS and CDR2 is YFSETQ. CDR3 nucleotide sequence: TGCGCCAGCAGCTTACAGGGGAGCTCCTACAATGAGCAGTTCTTC. Residues: CASSLQGSSYNEQFF.

The chain has TRBV28 and TRBJ1-6; the D gene is possibly TRBD1 (5 bases). V lost 2 bases to trimming and J lost 4 bases, with 6 bases between them. Germline values: CDR1 MDHEN, CDR2 SYDVKM. The CDR3 runs 14 residues. The CDR3 DNA sequence: TGTGCCAGCAGTTTACGACAGTATAATTCACCCCTCCACTTT. Its protein product is CASSLRQYNSPLHF.

The chain uses TRBV4-1 and TRBJ2-7; 12 nucleotides line up with TRBD1. The CDR3 length is 15 residues. Germline assignment: CDR1 MGHRA and CDR2 YSYEKL. The ends lost 3 bases at V and 4 bases at J; junction bases unmatched: 4. The CDR3 DNA is TGCGCCAGCAGCCAGGGACAGGGGGCCAATTACGAGCAGTACTTC. It translates to CASSQGQGANYEQYF.

This chain connects TRBV21-1 to TRBJ1-1; the DNA was not compared with TRBD1, the D call given in the table. TRBV21-1 is tagged as a pseudogene. The CDR3 runs 15 residues. CDR3 in DNA: TGTGCCAGTAAGACATCAGGGGCCCCGATCCCTGAAGCTTTCTTT. Amino acids: CASKTSGAPIPEAFF.

The genes are TRBV9 and TRBJ2-2; no reliable D call. Germline V gene sequence: CDR1 SGDLS, CDR2 YYNGEE. CDR3 length: 14 residues. Trimming stripped 4 bases from V and 4 bases from J, with 11 bases between. The CDR3 sequence is CASSLSPGTGELFF. For the CDR3, the DNA is TGTGCCAGCAGCCTTTCCCCCGGCACCGGGGAGCTGTTTTTT. Based on the CDR3 plus reference TRBV9 and TRBJ2-2, the full variable domain is DSGVTQTPKHLITATGQRVTLRCSPRSGDLSVYWYQQSLDQGLQFLIQYYNGEERAKGNILERFSAQQFPDLHSELNLSSLELGDSALYFCASSLSPGTGELFFGEGSRLTVL.

The genes are TRBV9 and TRBJ1-2, with 7 bases identical to TRBD1. CDR3 length: 15 residues. Trimming took 3 bases from V and 5 from J; bases not matched to a gene: 10. The germline gives CDR1 SGDLS, CDR2 YYNGEE. Written as DNA, the CDR3 is TGTGCCAGCAGCGAGCGTGAAGGGGGCTGGTATGGCTACACCTTC. It codes for CASSEREGGWYGYTF.

This chain joins TRBV11-3 and TRBJ1-1, with D perhaps TRBD1 (5 bases). The CDR3 is 14 residues long. Per germline, CDR1 SGHNT and CDR2 YENEEA. The germline V and J ends were trimmed by 0 bases and 3 bases, with 8 bases remaining between them. CDR3 nucleotides: TGTGCCAGCAGCTTAGAGGGGCCCGACACTGAAGCTTTCTTT. The encoded protein is CASSLEGPDTEAFF.

The V call is TRBV30, the J call TRBJ2-1; TRBD2 matches 9 bases. V lost 7 bases to trimming and J lost 5 bases; unmatched junction nucleotides: 6. Germline V gene sequence: CDR1 GTSNPN, CDR2 SVGIG (reference sequence). CDR3 length: 13 amino acids. The CDR3 DNA follows: TGTGCCTCTGGACTAGCGATGAACAATGAGCAGTTCTTC. Translation: CASGLAMNNEQFF.

The rearrangement uses TRBV7-6 and TRBJ2-1, with 12 bases identical to TRBD2. V lost 5 bases and J lost 13; bases outside the gene matches: 3. This CDR3 spans 12 amino acids. CDR1 is SGHVS and CDR2 is FNYEAQ in the germline V gene. The CDR3 reads CASSTLAGGQFF. CDR3 nucleotides: TGTGCCAGCAGCACACTAGCGGGGGGACAGTTCTTC.

The chain carries TRBV28 and TRBJ1-2; TRBD1 is a possible D gene (5 bases). V was cut by 5 bases and J by 0 bases, with 13 bases left in between. This CDR3 comprises 15 residues. Germline V gives CDR1 MDHEN, CDR2 SYDVKM. The CDR3 DNA reads as TGTGCCAGCAGTCTTCCACAGGACCCTAACTATGGCTACACCTTC. Translation gives CASSLPQDPNYGYTF.

The chain links TRBV9 to TRBJ2-1, with 10 bases lining up with TRBD2. With 3 bases clipped from V and 6 bases from J, the junction kept 12 bases outside the gene matches. Germline loops: CDR1 SGDLS, CDR2 YYNGEE. CDR3 size: 17 residues. In DNA, the CDR3 is TGTGCCAGCAGCGACCCCGGGACTAGCGTTTACTTCAATGAGCAGTTCTTC. Residues: CASSDPGTSVYFNEQFF.

This clone appeared once. The chain links TRBV5-6 to TRBJ1-2; tentative D call: TRBD1 (5 bases). V was clipped by 0 bases and J by 4 bases, with 10 bases between them. The CDR3 spans 14 residues. The germline CDR1 and CDR2 sequences are SGHDT and YYEEEE. The CDR3 here is CASSLAGVGYGYTF. DNA of the CDR3: TGTGCCAGCAGCTTGGCGGGGGTCGGCTATGGCTACACCTTC.